This T cell receptor (beta chain) was captured in a study of vaccination and CD4 T cells after COVID-19. Overall study context: Researchers treated cells with overlapping spike peptides taken from SARS-CoV-2, HCoV-NL63, HCoV-OC43 and HCoV-229E.

A remark on this clonotype: Its antigen remains unknown.

This CDR3 has 15 amino acids. CDR1 and CDR2 from the germline V gene are GTSNPN and SVGIG (reference sequence). V lost 2 bases and J 2 bases, leaving 16 bases between the germline ends. The Oncomine TCR Beta short-read assay was applied to DNA of cultured CD4+ T cells. Investigators obtained genomic DNA by extraction from cultured CD4+ T cells. One entry per CDR3 protein results from TCRdb running MiXCR on the PCR reads. Among some 13,000 distinct CDR3 sequences, roughly 37% were seen once, and the ten largest hold 9% to 13%. The treatment is: roughly 11-day PBMC culture with coronavirus spike peptide pools or control peptides (ViraFEST assay). TCR sequencing followed the expansion of antigen-specific T cells with peptide pools in ViraFEST. Days 3 and 7 saw half the medium replaced with fresh IL-2 medium.

Source material: CD4+ T cells from blood, cultured in vitro. The clonotype originates from a human donor who had recovered from COVID-19. The chain couples TRBV30 to TRBJ2-7; D uncertain. CDR3 DNA sequence: TGTGCCTGGAGTAAGTTAAGCGAAGGAACCTACGAGCAGTACTTC. Its protein is CAWSKLSEGTYEQYF.